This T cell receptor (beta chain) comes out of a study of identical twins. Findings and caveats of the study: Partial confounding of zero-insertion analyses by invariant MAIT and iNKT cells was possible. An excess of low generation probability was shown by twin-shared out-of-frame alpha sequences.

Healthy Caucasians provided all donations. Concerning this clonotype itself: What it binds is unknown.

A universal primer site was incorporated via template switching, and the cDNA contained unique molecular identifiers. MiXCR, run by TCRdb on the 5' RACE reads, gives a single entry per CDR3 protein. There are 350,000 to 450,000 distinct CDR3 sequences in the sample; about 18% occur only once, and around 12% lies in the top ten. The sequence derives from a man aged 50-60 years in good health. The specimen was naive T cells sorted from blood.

CDR3 protein: CASSFTETYEQYF. The CDR3 DNA sequence: TGTGCCAGCAGTTTCACCGAGACCTACGAGCAGTACTTC. This chain links TRBV27 with TRBJ2-7; D not resolved. CDR3 length: 13 residues. CDR1 and CDR2 from the germline V gene are MNHEY and SMNVEV (reference sequence). V lost 3 bases and J lost 2, with 8 bases in between.